This is a list of T cell receptor beta chains from one sample in a study of graft-versus-host responses after intestinal transplantation. Here immunoSEQ multiplex PCR was the method, and the copy in TCRdb shows in-frame clones only, minus some. The table has more than 95,000 clones, 93% seen once. These receptors are not linked to any known antigen. Sample: unstimulated CD8+ T cells sorted from spleen or lymph node cells, taken before intestinal transplant. These receptor sequences come from a human donor who received an intestinal transplant. Each CDR3 is given with its conserved first and last residue. D genes are given only for firm matches. Some rows mark clone size as missing; the rest say once, few, many or name a class of expanded clone.

J: TRBJ2-5
V: TRBV18
D: TRBD2
size: .
DNA: TGTGCCAGCTCAGCTAAGCGGGGGGTCCAAGAGACCCAGTACTTC
CDR3: CASSAKRGVQETQYF

J: TRBJ1-2
V: TRBV4-1
D: .
size: .
DNA: TGCGCCAGCAGCCAAGAGTTGTCAGGGAACTATGGCTACACCTTC
CDR3: CASSQELSGNYGYTF

J: TRBJ2-7
V: TRBV7-8
D: .
size: once
DNA: TGTGCCAGCAGCTCGGGACACCTCTCCTACGAGCAGTACTTC
CDR3: CASSSGHLSYEQYF

J: TRBJ2-6
V: TRBV2
D: .
size: .
DNA: TGTGCCAGCAGTGGGAACCAGCCAGTCCCCTCTTCTGGGGCCAACGTCCTGACTTTC
CDR3: CASSGNQPVPSSGANVLTF

J: TRBJ1-1
V: TRBV7-9
D: .
size: .
DNA: TGTGCCGTTGACGCACCGAACACTGAAGCTTTCTTT
CDR3: CAVDAPNTEAFF

J: TRBJ2-7
V: TRBV7-3
D: .
size: .
DNA: TGTGCCAGCAGCATTCTTGGGGGCGACGAGCAGTACTTC
CDR3: CASSILGGDEQYF

J: TRBJ1-2
V: TRBV5-6
D: .
size: .
DNA: TGTGCCAGCAGCTGGGACCGGGACTATGGCTACACCTTC
CDR3: CASSWDRDYGYTF

J: TRBJ2-1
V: TRBV27
D: .
size: .
DNA: TGTGCCAGCACCCCTCTATTGGGGGATGAGCAGTTCTTC
CDR3: CASTPLLGDEQFF

J: TRBJ1-4
V: TRBV9
D: .
size: .
DNA: TGTGCCAGCAGCGTCGGCGGGGGTAATGAAAAACTGTTTTTT
CDR3: CASSVGGGNEKLFF

J: TRBJ1-2
V: TRBV4-2
D: .
size: .
DNA: TGTGCCAGCACCCCAACAGGGATTCCGGGCTATGGCTACACCTTC
CDR3: CASTPTGIPGYGYTF

J: TRBJ1-1
V: TRBV4-1
D: .
size: .
DNA: TGCGCCAGCAGCCAAGGTTATAGGGGGGGTGAAGCTTTCTTT
CDR3: CASSQGYRGGEAFF

J: TRBJ2-2
V: TRBV2
D: TRBD2
size: .
DNA: TGTGCCAGCAACAGCGGGGGGCCGGGGACCGGGGAGCTGTTTTTT
CDR3: CASNSGGPGTGELFF

J: TRBJ1-1
V: TRBV27
D: .
size: .
DNA: TGTGCCAGCAGTCCTTTAAATGGGAACACTGAAGCTTTCTTT
CDR3: CASSPLNGNTEAFF

J: TRBJ1-2
V: TRBV5-5
D: TRBD1
size: .
DNA: TGTGCCAGCAGCTCGCCTACAGGGGTTGATGGCTACACCTTC
CDR3: CASSSPTGVDGYTF

J: TRBJ2-7
V: TRBV27
D: .
size: once
DNA: TGTGCCAGCAAAGACGCGGGGATCTCCTACGAGCAGTACTTC
CDR3: CASKDAGISYEQYF

J: TRBJ2-7
V: TRBV5-6
D: TRBD1
size: .
DNA: TGTGCCAGCAGCAAATGGACAGGCCTAAGCTCCTACGAGCAGTACTTC
CDR3: CASSKWTGLSSYEQYF

J: TRBJ2-7
V: TRBV12-5
D: .
size: once
DNA: TGTGCTAGTGGTTTGTTGGCAGATTACGAGCAGTACTTC
CDR3: CASGLLADYEQYF

J: TRBJ1-2
V: TRBV2
D: .
size: .
DNA: TGTGCCAGACCAGATGGCTACACCTTC
CDR3: CARPDGYTF

J: TRBJ1-1
V: TRBV7-2
D: .
size: .
DNA: TGTGCCAGCAGCAGAAGGGTCCGAAACTCTGAAGCTTTCTTT
CDR3: CASSRRVRNSEAFF

J: TRBJ1-1
V: TRBV5-1
D: .
size: .
DNA: TGCGCCAGCAGCTCAGAACAGGGAGCTACTGAAGCTTTCTTT
CDR3: CASSSEQGATEAFF

J: TRBJ2-3
V: TRBV5-8
D: .
size: .
DNA: TGTGCCAGCAGCTTGAGAAGGGGCTCTAGCACAGATACGCAGTATTTT
CDR3: CASSLRRGSSTDTQYF

J: TRBJ2-3
V: TRBV6-1
D: TRBD1
size: .
DNA: TGTGCCACCTCAGTGGGACAGGGGTCCGGTACGCAGTATTTT
CDR3: CATSVGQGSGTQYF

J: TRBJ1-1
V: TRBV4-1
D: .
size: .
DNA: TGCGCCAGCAGCCAAGGCCCGGGGGCCTCGCCGGGTACTTTCTTT
CDR3: CASSQGPGASPGTFF

J: TRBJ2-3
V: TRBV5-4
D: TRBD2
size: .
DNA: TGTGCCAGCAGCTACGACGAAGGGGCTAGCGGGGACTACACAGATACGCAGTATTTT
CDR3: CASSYDEGASGDYTDTQYF

J: TRBJ2-3
V: TRBV7-9
D: .
size: .
DNA: TGTGCCAGCAGCTTAATGCTGGGCAGCACAGATACGCAGTATTTT
CDR3: CASSLMLGSTDTQYF

J: TRBJ1-2
V: TRBV6-5
D: TRBD1
size: .
DNA: TGTGCCAGCAGGATCGGGACAGGGACAAATGGCTACACCTTC
CDR3: CASRIGTGTNGYTF

J: TRBJ1-3
V: TRBV7-9
D: .
size: few
DNA: TGTGCCAGCAGCTTAGACGGCCCCATAACCATATATTTT
CDR3: CASSLDGPITIYF

J: TRBJ1-1
V: TRBV7-9
D: .
size: .
DNA: TGTGCCATCCTGTCACCGAAGAACACTGAAGCTTTCTTT
CDR3: CAILSPKNTEAFF

J: TRBJ2-7
V: TRBV5-1
D: .
size: .
DNA: TGCGCCAGCAGCTTGAAAAGTACAGGGGCGGGAAGCGAGCAGTACTTC
CDR3: CASSLKSTGAGSEQYF

J: TRBJ1-5
V: TRBV27
D: .
size: .
DNA: TGTGCCAGCAGTTCCCCAGGGGAGAGTCAGCCCCAGCATTTT
CDR3: CASSSPGESQPQHF

J: TRBJ2-5
V: TRBV30
D: TRBD1
size: once
DNA: TGTGCCTGGAGTGTAGGGACAGGGGGCTTGGAAGAGACCCAGTACTTC
CDR3: CAWSVGTGGLEETQYF

J: TRBJ1-2
V: TRBV27
D: .
size: .
DNA: TGTGCCACGCAAGCCCAGTACAGGGAGGATTTAAATGGCTACACCTTC
CDR3: CATQAQYREDLNGYTF

J: TRBJ1-2
V: TRBV4-1
D: .
size: .
DNA: TGCGCCAGCAGCCAAGATTGGGGAGCAGATGGCTACACCTTC
CDR3: CASSQDWGADGYTF

J: TRBJ2-7
V: TRBV18
D: .
size: once
DNA: TGTGCCAGCTCACCAAAGCACCACGAGCAGTACTTC
CDR3: CASSPKHHEQYF

J: TRBJ2-7
V: TRBV5-4
D: .
size: .
DNA: TGTGCCAGCAGCTTAGGACAGAACGAGCAGTACTTC
CDR3: CASSLGQNEQYF

J: TRBJ2-1
V: TRBV4-1
D: TRBD2
size: .
DNA: TGCGCCAGCAGCCCGAGAGGCGGGGGGGCTGGGAATGAGCAGTTCTTC
CDR3: CASSPRGGGAGNEQFF

J: TRBJ1-4
V: TRBV5-4
D: .
size: few
DNA: TGTGCCAGCAGCTTGGTACCTTCTAATGAAAAACTGTTTTTT
CDR3: CASSLVPSNEKLFF

J: TRBJ2-2
V: TRBV14
D: .
size: .
DNA: TGTGCCAGCAGCCAAGAATACAGTTTGAACACCGGGGAGCTGTTTTTT
CDR3: CASSQEYSLNTGELFF

J: TRBJ1-1
V: TRBV15
D: TRBD1
size: .
DNA: TGTGCCACCAGCGGACAGGGTAGAACTGAAGCTTTCTTT
CDR3: CATSGQGRTEAFF

J: TRBJ2-7
V: TRBV11-2
D: .
size: .
DNA: TGTGCCAGCAGCCAAGACAGGACGATAACCTACGAGCAGTACTTC
CDR3: CASSQDRTITYEQYF

J: TRBJ2-7
V: TRBV10-3
D: .
size: few
DNA: TGTGCCATCAGAGGGGGATCGGCCTACGAGCAGTACTTC
CDR3: CAIRGGSAYEQYF